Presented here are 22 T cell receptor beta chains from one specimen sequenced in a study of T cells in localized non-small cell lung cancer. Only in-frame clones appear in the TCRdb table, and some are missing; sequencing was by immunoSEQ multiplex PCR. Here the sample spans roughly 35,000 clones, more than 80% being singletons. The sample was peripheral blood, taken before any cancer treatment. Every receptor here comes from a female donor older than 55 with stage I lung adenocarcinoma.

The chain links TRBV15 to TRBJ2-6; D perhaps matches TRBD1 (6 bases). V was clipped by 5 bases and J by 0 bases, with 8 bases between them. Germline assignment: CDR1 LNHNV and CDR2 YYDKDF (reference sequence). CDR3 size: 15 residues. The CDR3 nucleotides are TGTGCCACCAGCGGACAGTTCTCTGGGGCCAACGTCCTGACTTTC. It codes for CATSGQFSGANVLTF.

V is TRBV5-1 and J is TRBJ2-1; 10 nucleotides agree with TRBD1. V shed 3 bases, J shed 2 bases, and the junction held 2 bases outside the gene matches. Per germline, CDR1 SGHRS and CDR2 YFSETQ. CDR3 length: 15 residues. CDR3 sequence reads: CASSSGTGAYNEQFF. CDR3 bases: TGCGCCAGCAGCTCCGGGACAGGGGCCTACAATGAGCAGTTCTTC.

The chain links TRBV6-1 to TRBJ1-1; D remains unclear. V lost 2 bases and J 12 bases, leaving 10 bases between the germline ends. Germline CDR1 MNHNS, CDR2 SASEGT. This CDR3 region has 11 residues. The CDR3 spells CASSETSTTFF. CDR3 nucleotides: TGTGCCAGCAGTGAAACGAGTACGACTTTCTTT.

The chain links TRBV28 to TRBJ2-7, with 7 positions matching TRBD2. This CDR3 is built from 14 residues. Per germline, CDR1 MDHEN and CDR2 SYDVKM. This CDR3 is CATSRGGRSYEQYV. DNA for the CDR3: TGTGCCACCAGTCGGGGCGGGAGATCCTACGAGCAGTACGTC.

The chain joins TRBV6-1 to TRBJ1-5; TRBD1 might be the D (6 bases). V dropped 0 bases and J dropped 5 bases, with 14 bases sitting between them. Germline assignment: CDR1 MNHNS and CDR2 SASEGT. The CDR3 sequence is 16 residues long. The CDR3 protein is CASSEAGRGGHQPQHF. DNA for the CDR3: TGTGCCAGCAGTGAAGCAGGGCGAGGGGGGCATCAGCCCCAGCATTTT.

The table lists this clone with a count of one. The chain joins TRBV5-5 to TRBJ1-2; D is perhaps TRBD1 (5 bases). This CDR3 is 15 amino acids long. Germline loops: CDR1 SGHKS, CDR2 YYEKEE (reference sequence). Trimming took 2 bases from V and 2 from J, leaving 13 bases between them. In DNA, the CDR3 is TGTGCCAGCAGCTTCGGGGACTCAAGAAACTATGGCTACACCTTC. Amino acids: CASSFGDSRNYGYTF.

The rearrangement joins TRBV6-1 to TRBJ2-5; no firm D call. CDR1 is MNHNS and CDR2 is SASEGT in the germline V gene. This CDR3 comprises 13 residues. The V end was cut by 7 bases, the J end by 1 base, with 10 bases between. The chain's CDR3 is CASNPILQETQYF. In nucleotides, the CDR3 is TGTGCCAGCAACCCGATCCTCCAAGAGACCCAGTACTTC.

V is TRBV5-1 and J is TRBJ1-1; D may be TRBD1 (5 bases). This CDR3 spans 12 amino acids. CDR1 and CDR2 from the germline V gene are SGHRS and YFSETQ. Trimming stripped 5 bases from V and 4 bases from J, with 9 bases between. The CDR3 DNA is TGCGCCAGCAGAACGGGGGGCACTGAAGCTTTCTTT. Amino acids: CASRTGGTEAFF. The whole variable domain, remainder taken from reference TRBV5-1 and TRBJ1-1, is KAGVTQTPRYLIKTRGQQVTLSCSPISGHRSVSWYQQTPGQGLQFLFEYFSETQRNKGNFPGRFSGRQFSNSRSEMNVSTLELGDSALYLCASRTGGTEAFFGQGTRLTVV.

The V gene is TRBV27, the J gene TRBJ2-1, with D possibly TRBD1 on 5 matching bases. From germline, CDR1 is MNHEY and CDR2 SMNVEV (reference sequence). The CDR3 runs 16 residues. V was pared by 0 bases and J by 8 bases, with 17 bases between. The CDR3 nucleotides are TGTGCCAGCAGTTTATCAAGGGGCTTCTCGGTTGATGAGCAGTTCTTC. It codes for CASSLSRGFSVDEQFF.

As DNA, the CDR3 is TGTGCCAGCAGCTTGAATTTGAATGAAAAACTGTTTTTT. Protein product: CASSLNLNEKLFF. The chain uses TRBV7-9 and TRBJ1-4; no reliable D call. Between the trimmed V and J ends, which lost 3 bases and 5 bases, there was a span of 7 bases. This CDR3 contains 13 residues. Looked up from germline, CDR1 is SEHNR and CDR2 is FQNEAQ (reference sequence).

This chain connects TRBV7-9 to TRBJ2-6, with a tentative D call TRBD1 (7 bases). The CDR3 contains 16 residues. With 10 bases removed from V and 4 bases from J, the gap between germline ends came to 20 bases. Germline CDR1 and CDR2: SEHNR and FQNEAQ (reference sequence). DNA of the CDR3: TGTGCCACCTCGGAGGGGGCCGGAGCGGGGGCCAACGTCCTGACTTTC. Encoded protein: CATSEGAGAGANVLTF.

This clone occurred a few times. The CDR3 bases are TGTGCCAGCAGCGTAGGGGGTAGCTACAATGAGCAGTTCTTC. Its protein product is CASSVGGSYNEQFF. This chain uses TRBV9 with TRBJ2-1; D is unresolved. This CDR3 spans 14 amino acids. The germline V gene encodes CDR1 SGDLS and CDR2 YYNGEE. The V and J ends lost 0 bases and 3 bases respectively, with 7 bases between them.

Here the CDR3 DNA reads TGTGCCAGCAGTCCACGGACAGCATCCTACGAGCAGTACGTC. This gives the protein CASSPRTASYEQYV. The chain recombines TRBV6-5 with TRBJ2-7, with a tentative D call TRBD1 (6 bases). The CDR3 is 14 amino acids. CDR1 MNHEY and CDR2 SVGAGI come from the germline V gene. V lost 5 bases to trimming and J lost 1 base, with 12 bases between them.

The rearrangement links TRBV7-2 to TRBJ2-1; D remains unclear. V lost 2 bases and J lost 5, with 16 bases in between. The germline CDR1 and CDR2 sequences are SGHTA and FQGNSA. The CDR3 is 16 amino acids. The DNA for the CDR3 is TGTGCCAGCAGCTTACATGTCCCCCGGCTACACAATGAGCAGTTCTTC. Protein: CASSLHVPRLHNEQFF.

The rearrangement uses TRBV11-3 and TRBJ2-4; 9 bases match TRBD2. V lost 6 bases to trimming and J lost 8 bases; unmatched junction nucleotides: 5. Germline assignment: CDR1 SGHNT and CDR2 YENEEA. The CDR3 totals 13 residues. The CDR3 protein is CASSLGGGDIQYF. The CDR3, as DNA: TGTGCCAGCAGTTTGGGCGGGGGGGACATTCAGTACTTC.

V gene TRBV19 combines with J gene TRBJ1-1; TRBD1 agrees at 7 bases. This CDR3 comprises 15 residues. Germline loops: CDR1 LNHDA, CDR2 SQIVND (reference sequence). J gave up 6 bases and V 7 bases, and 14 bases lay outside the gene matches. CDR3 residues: CASNSFTGAGAEAFF. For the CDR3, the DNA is TGTGCCAGTAATTCTTTTACAGGGGCAGGGGCTGAAGCTTTCTTT.

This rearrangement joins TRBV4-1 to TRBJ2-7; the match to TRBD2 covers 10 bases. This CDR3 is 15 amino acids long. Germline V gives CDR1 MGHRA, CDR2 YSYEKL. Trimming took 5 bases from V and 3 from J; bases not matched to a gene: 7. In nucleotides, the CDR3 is TGCGCCAGCAGCGCCGGGACTAGCGTAGTCTACGAGCAGTACTTC. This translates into CASSAGTSVVYEQYF.

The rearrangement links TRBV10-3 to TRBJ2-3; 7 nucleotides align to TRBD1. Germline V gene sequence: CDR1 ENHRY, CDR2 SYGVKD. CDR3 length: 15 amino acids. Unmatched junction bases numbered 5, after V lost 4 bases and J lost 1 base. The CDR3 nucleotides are TGTGCCATCAGTGTGAACAGGGGAGGCACAGATACGCAGTATTTT. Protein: CAISVNRGGTDTQYF.

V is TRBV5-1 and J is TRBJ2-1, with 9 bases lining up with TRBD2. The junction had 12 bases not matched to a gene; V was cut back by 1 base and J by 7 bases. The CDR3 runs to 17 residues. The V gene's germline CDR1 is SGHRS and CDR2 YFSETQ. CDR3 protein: CASSLSPAGGGNNEQFF. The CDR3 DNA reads TGCGCCAGCAGCTTGAGCCCAGCGGGGGGTGGAAATAATGAGCAGTTCTTC.

In DNA form, the CDR3 reads TGCGCCAGCAGCTTTGCGGGACAGGCCCGGGGTGATAATGAAAAACTGTTTTTT. It encodes CASSFAGQARGDNEKLFF. The chain uses TRBV5-1 and TRBJ1-4; TRBD1 aligns across 8 bases. V shed 2 bases and J 4 bases; nucleotides not matched to a gene: 13. The CDR3 consists of 18 residues. Germline CDR1 is SGHRS and CDR2 is YFSETQ.

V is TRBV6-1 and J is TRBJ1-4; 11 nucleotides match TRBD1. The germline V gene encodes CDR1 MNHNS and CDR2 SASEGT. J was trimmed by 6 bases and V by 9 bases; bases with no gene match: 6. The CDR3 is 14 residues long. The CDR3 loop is CASNRDRGYEKLFF. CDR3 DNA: TGTGCCAGTAACCGGGACAGGGGGTATGAAAAACTGTTTTTT.

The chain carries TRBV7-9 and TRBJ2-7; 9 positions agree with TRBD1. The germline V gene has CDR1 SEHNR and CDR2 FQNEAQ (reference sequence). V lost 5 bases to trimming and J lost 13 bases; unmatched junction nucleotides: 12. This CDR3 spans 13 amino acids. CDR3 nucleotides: TGTGCCAGCAGCCCTTTGGGAGGGACAGGGTCATACGTC. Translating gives CASSPLGGTGSYV.